This T cell receptor beta chain was profiled in a study of T-cell memory formation after mild COVID-19. For the study at large: Most TCR clusters belonged to a single donor.

5'RACE with constant-segment primers built TCRalpha and TCRbeta cDNA libraries with UMIs. TCRdb re-called the 5' RACE reads through MiXCR, storing one row per CDR3 protein. The table includes a few hundred thousand distinct CDR3 sequences, around 15% detected once. General study results and limits: Contracting CD4+ clones lay largely in CM and EM, with CD8+ ones residing in EMRA. Clones contracting over day 15 to 85 were CD4/CD8 balanced, with later expanders leaning CD4+.

This clonotype was detected a few times. The antigen remains undetermined. This CDR3 has 14 residues. V shed 6 bases and J 0 bases; nucleotides not matched to a gene: 0. The receptor comes from a man in his late teens or twenties who had mild COVID-19 (a few samples of this study predate the infection). Cell type and time point are not known. This sequence joins TRBV12-3 or TRBV12-4 and TRBJ2-2; 8 bases are shared with TRBD1. The sequencing input was PBMCs or a T cell subset sorted from them (not recorded which). Here the CDR3 reads CASRTGANTGELFF. In DNA form, the CDR3 reads TGTGCCAGCAGGACAGGGGCGAACACCGGGGAGCTGTTTTTT.